The clone carrying this T cell receptor beta chain was recorded at least ten times. V lost 4 bases and J lost 6; bases outside the gene matches: 11. CDR1 LGHDT and CDR2 YNNKEL come from the germline V gene (reference sequence). The CDR3 has 15 amino acids. The data stem from a study of T-cell reconstitution after alpha-beta-depleted transplantation in children. For TCRbeta, the library was prepared with unique molecular identifiers. Via MiXCR, TCRdb re-called the PCR reads, giving one row per CDR3 protein. This table holds hundreds of thousands of distinct CDR3 sequences, roughly a tenth found once. This receptor was taken from a human donor who donated a stem cell graft to a child with acute myeloid leukemia. Specimen: PBMCs from the stem cell graft donor, collected from the stem cell graft. The chain carries TRBV3-1 and TRBJ1-1, with 7 bases fitting TRBD1. The CDR3 is CASSPVTGSSSEAFF. CDR3 in DNA: TGTGCCAGCAGCCCCGTGACAGGGAGTTCATCTGAAGCTTTCTTT.